These 26 T cell receptor beta chains originate from one sample sequenced in a study of OX40 agonist ivuxolimab in advanced cancers. The protocol was immunoSEQ multiplex PCR, while the TCRdb copy is restricted to in-frame clones and leaves out a portion. The sample has around 60,000 clones; about 88% are singletons. The sample here was CD4+ or CD8+ T cells sorted from blood, taken in a trial of the OX40 agonist ivuxolimab. Source of these receptors: an adult with an advanced solid tumor such as melanoma, head and neck, liver or kidney cancer.

This chain joins TRBV9 and TRBJ2-5, with D maybe TRBD2 (6 bases). The V end was cut by 3 bases, the J end by 1 base, with 16 bases between. Germline V gene data show CDR1 as SGDLS and CDR2 as YYNGEE. The CDR3 totals 16 residues. The CDR3 nucleotides are TGTGCCAGCAGCGCCACTCCAGGAGGGATCCAAGAGACCCAGTACTTC. It specifies CASSATPGGIQETQYF.

The genes are TRBV2 and TRBJ2-3, with 9 positions matching TRBD2. The germline V gene has CDR1 SNHLY and CDR2 FYNNEI. V shed 2 bases and J 2 bases; nucleotides not matched to a gene: 11. The length of the CDR3 is 18 residues. The DNA for the CDR3 is TGTGCCAGCAGTGAAATTCGGGGGAGCGGGGGGTTCACAGATACGCAGTATTTT. Translated, it gives CASSEIRGSGGFTDTQYF.

The gene calls are TRBV28 and TRBJ1-1; 10 bases map to TRBD1. The CDR3 is 15 amino acids. Looked up from germline, CDR1 is MDHEN and CDR2 is SYDVKM. V lost 6 bases to trimming and J lost 5 bases; unmatched junction nucleotides: 9. The CDR3 region is CASSLGGTGATEAFF. CDR3 bases: TGTGCCAGCAGCCTGGGAGGGACAGGGGCTACTGAAGCTTTCTTT.

This chain links TRBV5-1 with TRBJ2-2; D is perhaps TRBD2 (6 bases). The CDR3 sequence is 16 residues long. CDR1 is SGHRS and CDR2 is YFSETQ in the germline V gene. Trimming left V 4 bases short and J 4 bases short, with 17 bases between. As DNA, the CDR3 is TGCGCCAGCAGCGCGGGAAGACTGGGGAGCACCGGGGAGCTGTTTTTT. It translates to CASSAGRLGSTGELFF.

The chain is built from TRBV9 and TRBJ1-3; a weak D match, TRBD1 (5 bases). Trimming took off 0 bases at V and 0 bases at J, with 13 bases between the two ends. Per germline, CDR1 SGDLS and CDR2 YYNGEE. This CDR3 region has 17 residues. In DNA form, the CDR3 reads TGTGCCAGCAGCGTAGTGGGGACGGTAAGCTCTGGAAACACCATATATTTT. It is translated as CASSVVGTVSSGNTIYF. The variable domain in full, completed from reference TRBV9 and TRBJ1-3, reads DSGVTQTPKHLITATGQRVTLRCSPRSGDLSVYWYQQSLDQGLQFLIQYYNGEERAKGNILERFSAQQFPDLHSELNLSSLELGDSALYFCASSVVGTVSSGNTIYFGEGSWLTVV.

The chain links TRBV9 to TRBJ2-2, with D tentatively TRBD2 (5 bases). The CDR3 has 15 residues. Germline lookup yields CDR1 SGDLS and CDR2 YYNGEE. V lost 4 bases and J 3 bases, leaving 13 bases between the germline ends. The CDR3 loop reads CASSSPDWDTGELFF. DNA for the CDR3: TGTGCCAGCAGCTCCCCGGACTGGGACACCGGGGAGCTGTTTTTT.

The chain uses TRBV28 and TRBJ2-1; D tentatively fits TRBD1 or TRBD2 (5 bases each). V dropped 3 bases and J dropped 9 bases, with 15 bases sitting between them. Looked up from germline, CDR1 is MDHEN and CDR2 is SYDVKM. CDR3 length equals 14 residues. CDR3 sequence (DNA): TGTGCCAGCAGTTTGGCCAGGGACGGGGCTGAGCAGTTCTTC. Protein product: CASSLARDGAEQFF.

The rearrangement links TRBV7-3 to TRBJ2-2, with 7 bases identical to TRBD1. Germline CDR1 and CDR2: SGHTA and FQGTGA. This CDR3 is built from 15 residues. V lost 5 bases, J lost 5 bases, and 8 bases stayed unmatched. CDR3 amino acids: CASSPDRARTGELFF. In DNA, the CDR3 is TGTGCCAGCAGCCCCGACAGGGCGCGAACCGGGGAGCTGTTTTTT.

The chain links TRBV28 to TRBJ1-5; TRBD1 aligns across 9 bases. Germline CDR1 MDHEN, CDR2 SYDVKM. The CDR3 contains 15 residues. Trimming took 3 bases from V and 7 from J; bases not matched to a gene: 7. As DNA, the CDR3 is TGTGCCAGCAGTTTCCTACAGGGGGCTCAACAGCCCCAGCATTTT. Translated: CASSFLQGAQQPQHF.

A remark on this clone: Other DNA sequences in the same sample also yield this CDR3. The chain uses TRBV27 and TRBJ2-3, with D tentatively TRBD1 or TRBD2 (5 bases each). V was shortened by 6 bases and J by 10 bases, with 23 bases between the two germline ends. The CDR3 is made up of 15 amino acids. Germline V gene sequence: CDR1 MNHEY, CDR2 SMNVEV (reference sequence). CDR3 sequence: CASSRSWGIEGAQYF. CDR3 DNA: TGTGCCAGCAGCCGGTCCTGGGGGATTGAAGGGGCGCAGTATTTT.

The chain joins TRBV30 to TRBJ2-5; TRBD1 matches at 7 bases. The V gene end was trimmed by 0 bases and the J gene end by 4 bases; junction bases not matched to a gene: 2. The germline CDR1 and CDR2 sequences are GTSNPN and SVGIG (reference sequence). The CDR3 totals 13 residues. CDR3 nucleotide sequence: TGTGCCTGGAGTGTCAGGGGGTTAGAGACCCAGTACTTC. Protein product: CAWSVRGLETQYF.

The chain links TRBV9 to TRBJ2-7; TRBD2 aligns across 7 bases. The CDR3 covers 16 residues. CDR1 is SGDLS, CDR2 YYNGEE, per germline. V lost 0 bases and J lost 2; bases outside the gene matches: 8. The CDR3 here is CASSVGVSGAAYEQYF. In DNA form, the CDR3 reads TGTGCCAGCAGCGTAGGGGTCAGCGGGGCGGCCTACGAGCAGTACTTC.

The rearrangement links TRBV9 to TRBJ2-5, with D hard to call. In germline, CDR1 is SGDLS, CDR2 YYNGEE. The CDR3 is 16 amino acids. The V end was cut by 4 bases, the J end by 7 bases, with 23 bases between. The CDR3 DNA is TGTGCCAGCAGCCCGGAGACACTACTCTCCTCTCCGACCCAGTACTTC. This encodes CASSPETLLSSPTQYF.

The chain couples TRBV4-1 to TRBJ2-7; TRBD2 matches 9 bases. CDR1 and CDR2 from the germline V gene are MGHRA and YSYEKL. J was trimmed by 0 bases and V by 1 base; bases with no gene match: 4. CDR3 length: 16 amino acids. The CDR3 region has the DNA TGCGCCAGCAGCCAAGTACTAGCGGGCGGCTCCTACGAGCAGTACTTC. Residues: CASSQVLAGGSYEQYF.

The V call is TRBV30, the J call TRBJ2-3; TRBD2 aligns across 7 bases. Germline V gene sequence: CDR1 GTSNPN, CDR2 SVGIG (reference sequence). The V gene end was trimmed by 4 bases and the J gene end by 1 base; junction bases not matched to a gene: 8. The CDR3 is made up of 15 amino acids. This CDR3 reads CAWNLGGGGTDTQYF. DNA of the CDR3: TGTGCCTGGAACCTCGGCGGGGGAGGCACAGATACGCAGTATTTT.

This clone was observed a handful of times. V gene TRBV15 combines with J gene TRBJ1-5; a possible D gene is TRBD1 (6 bases). The germline V gene has CDR1 LNHNV and CDR2 YYDKDF (reference sequence). V was pared by 1 base and J by 4 bases, with 11 bases between. This CDR3 spans 15 amino acids. CDR3 residues: CATSRVGGPNQPQHF. CDR3 bases: TGTGCCACCAGCAGAGTGGGGGGCCCTAATCAGCCCCAGCATTTT.

The chain combines TRBV7-8 with TRBJ2-1; the D gene is possibly TRBD1 (5 bases). Trimming took 6 bases from V and 0 from J, leaving 24 bases between them. CDR3 length: 19 amino acids. From germline, CDR1 is SGHVS and CDR2 FQNEAQ. As DNA, the CDR3 is TGTGCCAGCAGTTTTCTTTCCCCCGCAGGGTCTAGCTCCTACAATGAGCAGTTCTTC. Residues: CASSFLSPAGSSSYNEQFF.

In regard to this clone: At one of its ends the junction is not consistent with the germline gene, which may arise from a read error. The V and J genes are TRBV28 and TRBJ1-2; 8 nucleotides line up with TRBD1. Germline V lookup: CDR1 MDHEN, CDR2 SYDVKM. The CDR3 runs to 11 residues. The chain's CDR3 is CAGRGPEGYTF. The DNA for the CDR3 is TGTGCCGGCAGGGGGCCAGAGGGCTACACCTTC.

The V and J genes are TRBV30 and TRBJ1-6; 7 nucleotides agree with TRBD1. Per the germline V gene, CDR1 is GTSNPN and CDR2 is SVGIG (reference sequence). The CDR3 has 14 amino acids. Trimming cost V 0 bases and J 9 bases; bases outside gene matches: 5. CDR3 region: CAWSVSGGVSPLHF. As DNA, the CDR3 is TGTGCCTGGAGTGTATCAGGGGGAGTTTCACCCCTCCACTTT.

This chain connects TRBV11-2 to TRBJ2-1; 8 positions agree with TRBD2. This CDR3 comprises 18 residues. Germline V lookup: CDR1 SGHAT, CDR2 FQNNGV. V was clipped by 4 bases and J by 3 bases; unmatched bases: 14. CDR3 sequence reads: CASSSPPVWGLVYNEQFF. The CDR3 region has the DNA TGTGCCAGCAGCTCGCCCCCGGTCTGGGGACTAGTCTACAATGAGCAGTTCTTC. The full variable domain, rest sourced from reference TRBV11-2 and TRBJ2-1, is EAGVAQSPRYKIIEKRQSVAFWCNPISGHATLYWYQQILGQGPKLLIQFQNNGVVDDSQLPKDRFSAERLKGVDSTLKIQPAKLEDSAVYLCASSSPPVWGLVYNEQFFGPGTRLTVL.

The chain uses TRBV5-1 and TRBJ1-2, with 9 bases matching TRBD1. Per the germline V gene, CDR1 is SGHRS and CDR2 is YFSETQ. The ends lost 0 bases at V and 1 base at J; junction bases unmatched: 7. The CDR3 totals 17 residues. CDR3 residues: CASSLAGTGPNNYGYTF. CDR3 DNA sequence: TGCGCCAGCAGCTTGGCCGGGACAGGGCCGAATAACTATGGCTACACCTTC.

With respect to this clone: Other DNA variants within this sample encode the same CDR3. This chain connects TRBV11-2 to TRBJ1-1; D may be TRBD1 (5 bases). Per the germline V gene, CDR1 is SGHAT and CDR2 is FQNNGV. Deletions cut 1 base from V and 8 bases from J, with 5 bases between. The length of the CDR3 is 11 residues. The CDR3: CASSLGTEAFF. The CDR3 nucleotides are TGTGCCAGCAGCTTAGGGACAGAAGCTTTCTTT.

The V and J genes are TRBV2 and TRBJ2-3; 8 nucleotides line up with TRBD2. CDR3 length: 16 amino acids. The V gene end was trimmed by 7 bases and the J gene end by 2 bases; junction bases not matched to a gene: 11. Looked up from germline, CDR1 is SNHLY and CDR2 is FYNNEI. The CDR3 loop reads CASMGGGLAVTDTQYF. The CDR3 bases are TGTGCCAGCATGGGCGGGGGGCTAGCGGTCACAGATACGCAGTATTTT.

The chain couples TRBV11-3 to TRBJ2-7, with no clear D. Germline CDR1 and CDR2: SGHNT and YENEEA. The CDR3 contains 13 residues. V shed 4 bases and J shed 0 bases, with 7 bases lying between them. CDR3 nucleotides: TGTGCCAGCAGCTCCCGGTACTCCTACGAGCAGTACTTC. Translated: CASSSRYSYEQYF.

The sample holds one count of this clone. The rearrangement joins TRBV30 to TRBJ1-5; 9 bases line up with TRBD1. The CDR3 extends over 17 amino acids. V lost 4 bases and J lost 3; bases outside the gene matches: 13. From germline, CDR1 is GTSNPN and CDR2 SVGIG (reference sequence). The CDR3 loop is CAWTYRGPVVDNQPQHF. In DNA form, the CDR3 reads TGTGCCTGGACTTACAGGGGGCCCGTCGTTGACAATCAGCCCCAGCATTTT.

This clone was seen a single time. The chain couples TRBV6-5 to TRBJ2-5; D is ambiguous. CDR1 MNHEY and CDR2 SVGAGI come from the germline V gene. Trimming stripped 4 bases from V and 1 base from J, with 16 bases between. The CDR3 sequence is 16 residues long. CDR3 sequence (DNA): TGTGCCAGCAGTTTTTCCCCCTCTGTCCCCCAAGAGACCCAGTACTTC. It translates to CASSFSPSVPQETQYF.